This TCR beta chain came from a study of STAT5B mutations in CD4+ large granular lymphocyte leukemia. Trimming took off 5 bases at V and 1 base at J, with 10 bases between the two ends. The CDR3 has 14 amino acids. The germline gives CDR1 LNHDA, CDR2 SQIVND (reference sequence). Worth noting for this clone: Its target is not known.

General observations from the study: CD4-sorted patient repertoires seemed more clonal than healthy CD4+ repertoires. Top patient clones used TRBV06 genes more often: 8/27 versus 2/35 in controls.

Original processing notes: Lowest detectable productive clonotype frequency was 2.59 x 10-5. Profiling relied on immunoSEQ multiplex PCR, and the TCRdb table lists in-frame clones only, not all of them. The DNA gave D and trimming, while V, J and clone size come from that table. The sample has tens of thousands of clones, roughly 74% seen once; the top ten hold approximately 0.29%. The specimen was CD4+ T cells from blood buffy coats. The chain links TRBV19 to TRBJ2-3, with D maybe TRBD1 (5 bases). The clonotype comes from a human donor in good health. CDR3 DNA: TGTGCCAGTAGTCGACAGTCTGGCACAGATACGCAGTATTTT. Translation gives CASSRQSGTDTQYF.